Reported below is one T cell receptor (beta chain). Germline V gene data show CDR1 as GTSNPN and CDR2 as SVGIG (reference sequence). The CDR3 is 15 amino acids. V gave up 2 bases and J gave up 0 bases, with 11 bases separating them. Per the authors' pipeline: The assay estimated nucleated cells by amplifying reference gene primers. The protocol was immunoSEQ multiplex PCR, while the TCRdb copy is restricted to in-frame clones and leaves out a portion. V and J calls and clone size are those listed in that table; D and trimming were worked out from the DNA. Among fewer than 250,000 clones listed, less than 85% were seen once. Participants' reported clinical history set cohort assignment. This sample is drawn from a study of blood T cell repertoires in COVID-19. Overall study context: Some COVID-19 samples were acute and others convalescent; all came from the United States, Italy and Spain. PBMCs, B-cell-depleted T cells, or T cells provided the cDNA or gDNA that made up the material.

The sequence derives from a woman in her twenties or thirties who had recovered from COVID-19. The chain is built from TRBV30 and TRBJ1-3; D is ambiguous. Specimen: PBMCs or T cells enriched from blood (not recorded which). CDR3 nucleotide sequence: TGTGCCTGGAGTATCGACTCCCGCTCTGGAAACACCATATATTTT. Its translation is CAWSIDSRSGNTIYF.